The clone carrying this T cell receptor (beta chain) has just a few counts. Its target is not known. The CDR3 is 15 residues long. CDR1 SGHKS and CDR2 YYEKEE come from the germline V gene (reference sequence). The V and J ends lost 3 bases and 4 bases respectively, with 14 bases between them. A quantitative 5'-RACE method, one with molecular barcodes, was used to make TCR beta libraries. TCRdb analysed the 5' RACE reads with MiXCR anew, one entry per CDR3 protein. Here the sample spans about 140,000 distinct CDR3 sequences, about an eighth being singletons. This entry belongs to a study of CD8 T cells in ankylosing spondylitis. Study-level results: What seemed typical of ankylosing spondylitis blood was a TCR beta motif built from roughly eight highly homologous variants. A subset of motif variants has previously been described in the synovial fluid and blood of reactive arthritis.

Sequencing used blood, either unsorted or a sorted T cell fraction (not recorded which). This TCR came from a female donor with ankylosing spondylitis or in good health (not recorded which). This chain links TRBV5-5 with TRBJ2-1, with D unclear. CDR3 loop: CASSSARVTYNEQFF. For the CDR3, the DNA is TGTGCCAGCAGCTCCGCTCGGGTAACGTACAATGAGCAGTTCTTC.